The next 32 T cell receptor beta chains were all read from a single sample in a study of blood T cell repertoires in COVID-19. The repertoire was sequenced with immunoSEQ multiplex PCR; TCRdb's copy has only in-frame clones and lacks some. The sample consists of approximately 94,000 clones, roughly 90% of them appearing once. Sample: peripheral blood. All receptors derive from a man aged 25-40 years in a cohort sampled during active COVID-19.

V usage is TRBV6-2 or TRBV6-3 and J usage is TRBJ2-4; D not resolved. The CDR3 runs to 11 residues. Germline V gene lookup returns CDR1 MNHEY and CDR2 SVGEGT. V lost 5 bases and J lost 6, with 5 bases in between. CDR3 sequence: CASSAINIQYF. CDR3 sequence (DNA): TGTGCCAGCAGTGCTATAAACATTCAGTACTTC.

This clone was counted a few times. The chain carries TRBV6-6 and TRBJ1-5, with 7 bases aligning to TRBD1. CDR1 and CDR2 from the germline V gene are MNHNY and SVGAGI (reference sequence). This CDR3 is 14 amino acids long. V was clipped by 6 bases and J by 10 bases; unmatched bases: 12. CDR3 amino acids: CASSVDRDQQPQHF. The CDR3, as DNA: TGTGCCAGCAGCGTCGACAGGGATCAACAACCCCAGCATTTT.

The chain is built from TRBV5-1 and TRBJ2-5, with 10 bases matching TRBD2. The CDR3 runs to 16 residues. In germline, CDR1 is SGHRS, CDR2 YFSETQ. Losses at the gene ends were 2 bases for V and 2 bases for J; bases not matched to a gene: 6. The CDR3 region has the DNA TGCGCCAGCAGCTTCCCCGGGACTAGCGTACAAGAGACCCAGTACTTC. Its protein is CASSFPGTSVQETQYF.

V usage is TRBV6-5 and J usage is TRBJ2-1, with a weak D call TRBD2 (7 bases). The germline CDR1 and CDR2 sequences are MNHEY and SVGAGI. This CDR3 comprises 13 residues. Trimming removed 9 bases at V and 9 bases at J, with 18 bases between. The CDR3 sequence: CARNRAWGGEQFF. CDR3 sequence (DNA): TGTGCCAGGAACAGGGCCTGGGGGGGTGAGCAGTTCTTC.

The chain links TRBV30 to TRBJ1-1; a weak D match, TRBD1 (6 bases). V was shortened by 0 bases and J by 8 bases, with 10 bases between the two germline ends. Per germline, CDR1 GTSNPN and CDR2 SVGIG (reference sequence). CDR3 length: 12 amino acids. The CDR3 DNA follows: TGTGCCTGGAGTGTACAGGGCGCAGAAGCTTTCTTT. As protein: CAWSVQGAEAFF.

This chain joins TRBV7-9 and TRBJ2-1; maybe TRBD1 (5 bases). V was trimmed by 4 bases and J by 9 bases, leaving 16 bases between them. The CDR3 is 14 residues long. CDR1 SEHNR and CDR2 FQNEAQ come from the germline V gene (reference sequence). The CDR3, as DNA: TGTGCCAGCAGCTCCAAAGGTTGGGGCGGTGAGCAGTTCTTC. This encodes CASSSKGWGGEQFF.

This rearrangement joins TRBV6-6 to TRBJ1-1; maybe TRBD1 (5 bases). This CDR3 region has 11 residues. Looked up from germline, CDR1 is MNHNY and CDR2 is SVGAGI (reference sequence). Trimming left V 7 bases short and J 6 bases short, with 9 bases between. The CDR3 protein is CASTPTAEAFF. In nucleotides, the CDR3 is TGTGCCAGCACACCGACAGCTGAAGCTTTCTTT.

V gene TRBV5-6 combines with J gene TRBJ2-1; 10 positions match TRBD1. This CDR3 comprises 17 residues. V was clipped by 0 bases and J by 5 bases; unmatched bases: 8. Germline loops: CDR1 SGHDT, CDR2 YYEEEE. CDR3 nucleotide sequence: TGTGCCAGCAGCTTGGACGTGGGACAGGGGTTCCACAATGAGCAGTTCTTC. Amino acids: CASSLDVGQGFHNEQFF.

This clone was seen only a few times. Other DNA sequences from this sample encode an identical CDR3 as well. V is TRBV5-6 and J is TRBJ1-1; 10 bases agree with TRBD1. This CDR3 has 14 residues. Trimming cost V 2 bases and J 3 bases; bases outside gene matches: 1. The germline V gene encodes CDR1 SGHDT and CDR2 YYEEEE. CDR3 coding DNA: TGTGCCAGCAGCTTCGGACAGGGGGACACTGAAGCTTTCTTT. Its translation: CASSFGQGDTEAFF.

The table lists this clone with a count of one. The J gene is TRBJ2-7, the V gene TRBV28; D is unclear. Trimming cost V 2 bases and J 2 bases, with 7 bases left between them. Germline-derived CDR1 and CDR2 are MDHEN and SYDVKM. The CDR3 is 13 residues long. The CDR3 loop reads CASSLQAPYEQYF. Written as DNA, the CDR3 is TGTGCCAGCAGTTTACAGGCACCCTACGAGCAGTACTTC.

The V call is TRBV19, the J call TRBJ2-3, with 11 positions matching TRBD2. With 5 bases clipped from V and 4 bases from J, the junction kept 5 bases outside the gene matches. Germline lookup yields CDR1 LNHDA and CDR2 SQIVND (reference sequence). The CDR3 has 15 amino acids. The CDR3 region is CASSPGLAGADTQYF. In DNA, the CDR3 is TGTGCCAGTAGTCCCGGACTAGCGGGTGCAGATACGCAGTATTTT.

The chain is built from TRBV29-1 and TRBJ2-7; 10 bases map to TRBD1. The CDR3 runs 14 residues. In germline, CDR1 is SQVTM, CDR2 ANQGSEA. Trimming cost V 4 bases and J 2 bases; bases outside gene matches: 5. This chain's CDR3 is CSVGVGQGTYEQYF. The DNA for the CDR3 is TGCAGCGTTGGGGTGGGACAGGGGACCTACGAGCAGTACTTC.

The chain uses TRBV2 and TRBJ1-6; TRBD1 matches at 9 bases. CDR1 is SNHLY, CDR2 FYNNEI, per germline. The CDR3 runs to 15 residues. After removal of 8 bases from V and 3 bases from J, the junction contained 5 bases not matched to a gene. The CDR3 coding sequence is TGTGCCAGCTGGACAGGGGCCGGCTATAATTCACCCCTCCACTTT. Amino acids: CASWTGAGYNSPLHF.

This sequence joins TRBV5-4 and TRBJ2-1; D possibly corresponds to TRBD2 (6 bases). The CDR3 is 13 residues long. V dropped 4 bases and J dropped 6 bases, with 11 bases sitting between them. Germline CDR1 and CDR2: SGHNT and YYREEE (reference sequence). For the CDR3, the DNA is TGTGCCAGCAGCGTCGGGACTCTCAATGAGCAGTTCTTC. Translating it yields CASSVGTLNEQFF. Variable domain in full (rest from reference TRBV5-4 and TRBJ2-1): ETGVTQSPTHLIKTRGQQVTLRCSSQSGHNTVSWYQQALGQGPQFIFQYYREEENGRGNFPPRFSGLQFPNYSSELNVNALELDDSALYLCASSVGTLNEQFFGPGTRLTVL.

This chain uses TRBV3-1 (or the pseudogene TRBV3-2) with TRBJ1-2; D remains unclear. V lost 3 bases to trimming and J lost 4 bases, with 12 bases between them. Germline-derived CDR1 and CDR2 are LGHDT and YNNKEL (reference sequence). The CDR3 loop spans 14 amino acids. CDR3 nucleotide sequence: TGTGCCAGCAGCCAGCAAATCGGGTTCTATGGCTACACCTTC. This translates into CASSQQIGFYGYTF.

The chain joins TRBV5-4 to TRBJ2-3; 8 positions agree with TRBD1. CDR3 length: 15 residues. Germline V gene sequence: CDR1 SGHNT, CDR2 YYREEE (reference sequence). J was trimmed by 1 base and V by 2 bases; bases with no gene match: 3. In DNA form, the CDR3 reads TGTGCCAGCAGCTTCGTACAGGGGGGCACAGATACGCAGTATTTT. As protein: CASSFVQGGTDTQYF.

A few counts support this clone. V is TRBV5-1 and J is TRBJ1-2, with D tentatively TRBD1 (6 bases). The CDR3 is made up of 14 amino acids. V was cut by 5 bases and J by 6 bases, with 17 bases left in between. Germline CDR1 and CDR2: SGHRS and YFSETQ. As DNA, the CDR3 is TGCGCCAGCAGACTCGGCGGGGGCTGGGATGGCTACACCTTC. This gives the protein CASRLGGGWDGYTF. Based on the CDR3 plus reference TRBV5-1 and TRBJ1-2, the full variable domain is KAGVTQTPRYLIKTRGQQVTLSCSPISGHRSVSWYQQTPGQGLQFLFEYFSETQRNKGNFPGRFSGRQFSNSRSEMNVSTLELGDSALYLCASRLGGGWDGYTFGSGTRLTVV.

As to this clone: An end of the junction differs from the germline gene, which may be a read error. This chain uses TRBV6-1 with TRBJ1-6, with D tentatively TRBD1 (6 bases). Germline-derived CDR1 and CDR2 are MNHNS and SASEGT. The CDR3 is made up of 13 amino acids. CDR3 sequence reads: CASREGQNSPLHF. The DNA of the CDR3 is TGTGCCAGCAGGGAAGGACAGAATTCACCCCTCCACTTT.

This clone was counted a few times. The V and J genes are TRBV5-4 and TRBJ1-2; D uncertain. Deletions cut 0 bases from V and 5 bases from J, with 11 bases between. The CDR3 sequence is 14 residues long. The germline CDR1 and CDR2 sequences are SGHNT and YYREEE (reference sequence). The CDR3 nucleotides are TGTGCCAGCAGCTTGGGGCTCGGGGTGTATGGCTACACCTTC. Translated: CASSLGLGVYGYTF.

The chain uses TRBV5-1 and TRBJ2-2; TRBD2 aligns across 10 bases. From germline, CDR1 is SGHRS and CDR2 YFSETQ. Unmatched junction bases numbered 14, after V lost 1 base and J lost 2 bases. The CDR3 runs 20 residues. The CDR3 region has the DNA TGCGCCAGCAGCTTGCGGAACCGGGCTAGCGGGGGAATAAACACCGGGGAGCTGTTTTTT. Its protein product is CASSLRNRASGGINTGELFF.

The V gene is TRBV27, the J gene TRBJ2-5; unclear D gene. This CDR3 has 14 amino acids. Trimming left V 7 bases short and J 3 bases short, with 15 bases between. Germline assignment: CDR1 MNHEY and CDR2 SMNVEV (reference sequence). The chain's CDR3 is CASKNHRVEETQYF. The CDR3 coding sequence is TGTGCCAGCAAGAACCACAGAGTAGAAGAGACCCAGTACTTC.

This clone occurred once. The chain recombines TRBV6-5 with TRBJ2-1, with a tentative D call TRBD1 (5 bases). The CDR3 is 13 residues long. In germline, CDR1 is MNHEY, CDR2 SVGAGI. Trimming stripped 8 bases from V and 4 bases from J, with 12 bases between. CDR3 nucleotide sequence: TGTGCCAGCGAGAAGGGGCGTTACAATGAGCAGTTCTTC. The encoded protein is CASEKGRYNEQFF.

V usage is TRBV6-2 or TRBV6-3 and J usage is TRBJ2-5; D uncertain. V shed 6 bases and J shed 7 bases, with 27 bases lying between them. The germline gives CDR1 MNHEY, CDR2 SVGEGT. The CDR3 consists of 17 residues. The CDR3 spells CASSLPGKSDHARTQYF. CDR3 DNA: TGTGCCAGCAGCCTGCCAGGAAAATCAGACCATGCGAGGACCCAGTACTTC.

V usage is TRBV5-5 and J usage is TRBJ1-6; D remains ambiguous. The CDR3 has 15 residues. Per the germline V gene, CDR1 is SGHKS and CDR2 is YYEKEE (reference sequence). Between the trimmed V and J ends, which lost 0 bases and 3 bases, there was a span of 7 bases. The CDR3 sequence: CASSLGPDYNSPLHF. CDR3 nucleotide sequence: TGTGCCAGCAGCTTGGGGCCAGACTATAATTCACCCCTCCACTTT. The variable domain in full, with the rest retrieved from reference TRBV5-5 and TRBJ1-6, is DAGVTQSPTHLIKTRGQQVTLRCSPISGHKSVSWYQQVLGQGPQFIFQYYEKEERGRGNFPDRFSARQFPNYSSELNVNALLLGDSALYLCASSLGPDYNSPLHFGNGTRLTVT.

The V and J genes are TRBV10-3 and TRBJ2-3; 7 nucleotides match TRBD2. V was pared by 6 bases and J by 2 bases, with 5 bases of the junction left unmatched. This CDR3 spans 14 amino acids. The germline V gene encodes CDR1 ENHRY and CDR2 SYGVKD. The CDR3: CAIRERGNTDTQYF. The CDR3 DNA follows: TGTGCCATCAGAGAGCGGGGAAACACAGATACGCAGTATTTT.

The V call is TRBV30, the J call TRBJ1-6; the D gene is possibly TRBD1 (5 bases). The CDR3 covers 17 residues. Trimming took 3 bases from V and 0 from J, leaving 15 bases between them. Germline CDR1 and CDR2: GTSNPN and SVGIG (reference sequence). CDR3 in DNA: TGTGCCTGGAGCCCCGAGGACATCCGCTCCTATAATTCACCCCTCCACTTT. Protein product: CAWSPEDIRSYNSPLHF.

The chain uses TRBV3-1 (or the pseudogene TRBV3-2) and TRBJ2-3; 11 nucleotides align to TRBD2. After removal of 1 base from V and 4 bases from J, the junction contained 1 base not matched to a gene. The CDR3 has 15 amino acids. CDR1 is LGHDT, CDR2 YNNKEL, per germline (reference sequence). CDR3 amino acids: CASSQGSGGADTQYF. CDR3 nucleotide sequence: TGTGCCAGCAGCCAAGGTAGCGGGGGGGCAGATACGCAGTATTTT.

V usage is TRBV29-1 and J usage is TRBJ2-7; 7 nucleotides agree with TRBD1. The CDR3 length is 14 residues. Looked up from germline, CDR1 is SQVTM and CDR2 is ANQGSEA. V shed 2 bases, J shed 3 bases, and the junction held 7 bases outside the gene matches. CDR3: CSVEFGTADYEQYF. DNA for the CDR3: TGCAGCGTTGAATTTGGGACAGCGGACTACGAGCAGTACTTC.

V is TRBV7-9 and J is TRBJ2-7; TRBD1 might be the D (5 bases). This CDR3 has 14 residues. CDR1 and CDR2 from the germline V gene are SEHNR and FQNEAQ (reference sequence). Trimming shortened V by 1 base and J by 6 bases, and 13 bases separated the two germline ends. CDR3 residues: CASSLVDRASEQYF. The DNA for the CDR3 is TGTGCCAGCAGCTTAGTTGACAGAGCTAGCGAGCAGTACTTC.

This chain links TRBV6-5 with TRBJ2-7, with 10 bases matching TRBD1. Germline V gene lookup returns CDR1 MNHEY and CDR2 SVGAGI. V was clipped by 8 bases and J by 5 bases; unmatched bases: 9. The CDR3 runs to 14 residues. The CDR3 loop reads CASSGTGDLHEQYF. CDR3 bases: TGTGCCAGCTCCGGGACAGGGGACCTGCACGAGCAGTACTTC.

This rearrangement joins TRBV7-8 to TRBJ2-2; 8 bases match TRBD1. CDR1 and CDR2 (germline): SGHVS, FQNEAQ. The length of the CDR3 is 17 residues. V lost 5 bases, J lost 2 bases, and 10 bases stayed unmatched. CDR3 in amino acids: CASSPGQGVKNTGELFF. CDR3 DNA: TGTGCCAGCAGCCCCGGACAGGGAGTAAAAAACACCGGGGAGCTGTTTTTT.

This clone was recorded once. The chain joins TRBV5-4 to TRBJ2-3; 9 bases line up with TRBD1. The CDR3 loop spans 15 amino acids. The germline V gene has CDR1 SGHNT and CDR2 YYREEE (reference sequence). The V and J ends lost 4 bases and 2 bases, in that order; junction bases with no gene match: 5. The CDR3 region is CASSAGQGTTDTQYF. The CDR3 region has the DNA TGTGCCAGCAGCGCCGGACAGGGGACCACAGATACGCAGTATTTT. Full variable domain (rest looked up from reference TRBV5-4 and TRBJ2-3): ETGVTQSPTHLIKTRGQQVTLRCSSQSGHNTVSWYQQALGQGPQFIFQYYREEENGRGNFPPRFSGLQFPNYSSELNVNALELDDSALYLCASSAGQGTTDTQYFGPGTRLTVL.